This is a list of T cell receptor beta chains from one sample in a study of T cells in Graves' hyperthyroidism and ophthalmopathy. TCRdb re-derived calls from the multiplex PCR reads in MiXCR, one entry per CDR3 protein. The table records around 300,000 distinct CDR3 sequences, approximately 15% of them present only once. Sequencing used blood. These receptor sequences come from a woman in her twenties or thirties with Graves' hyperthyroidism. CDR3s include the opening cysteine and the closing phenylalanine or tryptophan. D genes are given only for firm matches. Only some rows state a clone size, as once, few, many or a class for expanded clones.

>TRBV28|many|TRBJ1-1|NA
CASIPGQNTEAFF
>TRBV28|many|TRBJ1-2|TRBD1
CASGRIQGLIYGYTF
>TRBV20-1|NA|TRBJ1-4|TRBD1
CSAGGDRDPTNEKLFF
>TRBV30|many|TRBJ2-2|TRBD1
CAWMGTGPGELFF
>TRBV3-1|few|TRBJ2-5|NA
CASRIRGSETQYF
>TRBV6-2/TRBV6-3|many|TRBJ2-1|NA
CASMGGTSYNEQFF
>TRBV5-1|NA|TRBJ1-1|TRBD1
CASSAPGQGSEAFF
>TRBV7-2|few|TRBJ1-3|TRBD1
CASSYWTGQNTIYF
>TRBV4-2|NA|TRBJ2-7|NA
CASSHIQVSHEQYF
>TRBV20-1|few|TRBJ1-2|NA
CSARRFSSSMATAGYTF
>TRBV9|many|TRBJ2-5|TRBD2
CASSATSGVFRETQYF
>TRBV11-2|few|TRBJ2-5|NA
CASSKQGRGETQYF
>TRBV14|many|TRBJ1-2|NA
CASSQVIGGYTF
>TRBV12-3/TRBV12-4|few|TRBJ1-2|NA
CASGVGNYGYTF
>TRBV3-1|few|TRBJ2-1|TRBD2
CASTTSGRANEQFF
>TRBV9|few|TRBJ1-2|NA
CASSVGRYRAYGYTF
>TRBV11-2|many|TRBJ2-7|NA
CASSSGLSAEQYF
>TRBV20-1|few|TRBJ1-5|NA
CSARDENQPQHF
>TRBV30|many|TRBJ1-2|TRBD1
CAWTKGGAGYGYTF
>TRBV10-2|many|TRBJ2-7|TRBD2
CASRKGTSSSYEQYF
>TRBV19|few|TRBJ1-3|TRBD1
CASRRDSAGNTIYF
>TRBV20-1|NA|TRBJ2-5|TRBD1
CSARGTGSYQETQYF
>TRBV4-3|few|TRBJ2-5|NA
CASSQVGAPRETQYF
>TRBV28|many|TRBJ1-6|NA
CASSLTGSPLHF
>TRBV24-1|many|TRBJ2-1|NA
CATSDDTNSYNEQFF
>TRBV6-1|few|TRBJ2-1|NA
CASAHNEQFF
>TRBV18|many|TRBJ2-7|NA
CASSSQNLKGEQYF
>TRBV28|many|TRBJ2-7|NA
CASSPYGAGVEQYF
>TRBV9|many|TRBJ2-1|TRBD2
CASSRPGGQGNEQFF
>TRBV27|many|TRBJ1-2|TRBD1
CASSQQGRVYGYTF
>TRBV12-5|many|TRBJ1-2|NA
CASGLVRGGLHIGGYTF
>TRBV6-1|many|TRBJ2-7|NA
CASSPMPRGEQYF
>TRBV20-1|few|TRBJ2-6|NA
CSAKRSGYGANVLTF
>TRBV18|NA|TRBJ2-7|TRBD1
CASSPEGARIYEQYF
>TRBV28|many|TRBJ2-7|NA
CASSDLFVAPYEQYF
>TRBV25-1|few|TRBJ1-6|NA
CASSHPGLNSPLHF
>TRBV29-1|few|TRBJ2-7|NA
CSVEERGLKQYF
>TRBV24-1|many|TRBJ1-5|TRBD1
CATSDRTGGNQPQHF
>TRBV10-3|few|TRBJ1-2|NA
CAISESGVEGYTF
>TRBV3-1|few|TRBJ1-3|NA
CASSQRFSGSGNTIYF
>TRBV20-1|few|TRBJ1-5|NA
CSASYRLQDSYSNQPQHF
>TRBV12-3/TRBV12-4|many|TRBJ2-7|TRBD2
CASSPGTSGPYEQYF
>TRBV20-1|many|TRBJ2-7|NA
CSARLRVDYEQYF
>TRBV6-2/TRBV6-3|NA|TRBJ1-5|NA
CASSYLGQPQHF
>TRBV20-1|few|TRBJ2-7|TRBD1
CSASSGQARSYEQYF
>TRBV2|many|TRBJ1-1|NA
CASSGVQNTEAFF
>TRBV6-6|many|TRBJ2-3|NA
CASSYPDEGPTDTQYF
>TRBV28|few|TRBJ2-2|TRBD2
CASSWASRAGVVTGELFF
>TRBV6-9|NA|TRBJ1-6|NA
CASSYRVLSSPPHF
>TRBV28|many|TRBJ1-5|TRBD1
CASRSTGGHQPQHF
>TRBV30|once|TRBJ2-3|TRBD1
CAWRGRDRNTDTQYF
>TRBV9|NA|TRBJ1-2|TRBD1
CASSVVGTDLGYTF
>TRBV29-1|many|TRBJ2-7|TRBD2
CSVGLAGSYEQYF
>TRBV2|NA|TRBJ1-1|TRBD1
CASSESQGAAEAFF
>TRBV15|few|TRBJ2-1|NA
CATSRDGGGDYNEQFF